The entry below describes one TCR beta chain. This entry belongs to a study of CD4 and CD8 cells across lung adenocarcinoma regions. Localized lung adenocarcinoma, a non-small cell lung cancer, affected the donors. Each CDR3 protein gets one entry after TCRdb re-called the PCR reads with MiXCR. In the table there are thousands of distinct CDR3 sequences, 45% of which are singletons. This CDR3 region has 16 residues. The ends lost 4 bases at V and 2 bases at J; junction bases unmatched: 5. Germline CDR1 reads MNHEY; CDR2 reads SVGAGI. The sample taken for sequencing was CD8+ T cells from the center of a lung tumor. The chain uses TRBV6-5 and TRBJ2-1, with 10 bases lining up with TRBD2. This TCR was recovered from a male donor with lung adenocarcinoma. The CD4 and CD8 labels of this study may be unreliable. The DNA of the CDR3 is TGTGCCAGCAGTTTAGGACTAGCGGCCGCCTACAATGAGCAGTTCTTC. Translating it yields CASSLGLAAAYNEQFF.